This T cell receptor (beta chain) appears in the sequencing data of a study of cytomegalovirus exposure and HLA in healthy donors. With 60 Vbeta and 13 Jbeta primers, the PCR was carried out. Sequencing was performed with immunoSEQ multiplex PCR; in TCRdb, only in-frame clones are kept and a portion is missing. The sample includes about 150,000 clones, roughly 80% seen only once; the top ten take approximately 4.2%. On this clone itself: Other DNA sequences of this sample code for an identical CDR3.

The J segment lost 3 bases and the V segment lost 6 bases, leaving 9 bases of the junction unmatched. Germline loops: CDR1 MNHNY, CDR2 SVGAGI (reference sequence). The CDR3 covers 15 residues. The receptor's source is a woman in her 40s in good health and CMV-seropositive. V and J are TRBV6-6 and TRBJ1-2, with 8 bases that match TRBD1. Sample: PBMCs. The CDR3 spells CASSLRDRGDYGYTF. CDR3 in DNA: TGTGCCAGCAGCTTACGCGACAGGGGTGACTATGGCTACACCTTC.